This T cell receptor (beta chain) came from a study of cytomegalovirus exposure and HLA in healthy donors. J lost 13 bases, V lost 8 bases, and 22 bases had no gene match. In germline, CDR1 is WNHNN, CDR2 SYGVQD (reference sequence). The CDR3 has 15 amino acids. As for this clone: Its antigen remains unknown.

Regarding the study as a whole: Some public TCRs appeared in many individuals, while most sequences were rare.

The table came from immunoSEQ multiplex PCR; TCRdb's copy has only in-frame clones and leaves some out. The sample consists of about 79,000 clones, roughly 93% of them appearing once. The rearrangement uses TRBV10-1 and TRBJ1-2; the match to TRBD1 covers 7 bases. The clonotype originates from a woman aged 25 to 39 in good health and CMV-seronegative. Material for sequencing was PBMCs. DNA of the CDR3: TGCGCCAGCCAAGGGGACAGATTACAGGCCCGCGGGACCACCTTC. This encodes CASQGDRLQARGTTF.